This is a list of T cell receptor beta chains from one sample in a study of cytomegalovirus exposure and HLA in healthy donors. Some clones are missing from TCRdb's copy, which holds only in-frame ones; the method was immunoSEQ multiplex PCR. This table holds 110,000 to 150,000 clones, 70% found once. The material sequenced was PBMCs. The receptors originated from a woman in her sixties in good health and CMV-seropositive. CDR3s include the opening cysteine and the closing phenylalanine or tryptophan. The order of the fields is D gene, clone size, V gene, J gene, CDR3 protein, CDR3 DNA. The D gene is left open where the match is weak. Where a row states a size, it is once, few, many or the class of an expanded clone; other rows omit it.

D gene: TRBD1
clone size: NA
V gene: TRBV2
J gene: TRBJ1-1
CDR3 protein: CASSQQGVVGNTEAFF
CDR3 DNA: TGTGCCAGCAGTCAACAGGGGGTGGTGGGGAACACTGAAGCTTTCTTT

D gene: TRBD1
clone size: medium-sized
V gene: TRBV7-9
J gene: TRBJ2-3
CDR3 protein: CASSSSDRGLRDTQYF
CDR3 DNA: TGTGCCAGCAGCTCCTCAGACAGGGGCCTCAGAGATACGCAGTATTTT

D gene: NA
clone size: NA
V gene: TRBV28
J gene: TRBJ2-1
CDR3 protein: CASSLEGSYNEQFF
CDR3 DNA: TGTGCCAGCAGTTTAGAGGGAAGCTACAATGAGCAGTTCTTC

D gene: TRBD1
clone size: few
V gene: TRBV4-1
J gene: TRBJ2-5
CDR3 protein: CASSQQFTGAETQYF
CDR3 DNA: TGCGCCAGCAGCCAACAATTTACAGGGGCAGAGACCCAGTACTTC

D gene: TRBD2
clone size: NA
V gene: TRBV5-1
J gene: TRBJ2-1
CDR3 protein: CASSFPSGSFNEQFF
CDR3 DNA: TGCGCCAGCAGCTTCCCCAGCGGGAGCTTTAATGAGCAGTTCTTC

D gene: TRBD1
clone size: NA
V gene: TRBV5-1
J gene: TRBJ2-6
CDR3 protein: CASSLTGAGANVLTF
CDR3 DNA: TGCGCCAGCAGCTTGACAGGGGCCGGGGCCAACGTCCTGACTTTC

D gene: TRBD1
clone size: NA
V gene: TRBV2
J gene: TRBJ1-5
CDR3 protein: CASRGTDPNQPQHF
CDR3 DNA: TGTGCCAGCAGGGGGACAGACCCGAATCAGCCCCAGCATTTT

D gene: TRBD1
clone size: NA
V gene: TRBV28
J gene: TRBJ1-2
CDR3 protein: CASRSTGTGSGYTF
CDR3 DNA: TGTGCCAGCAGGTCAACTGGGACAGGGTCCGGCTACACCTTC

D gene: TRBD2
clone size: NA
V gene: TRBV29-1
J gene: TRBJ2-1
CDR3 protein: CSVGSGRAGNEQFF
CDR3 DNA: TGCAGCGTTGGAAGCGGGAGGGCGGGGAATGAGCAGTTCTTC

D gene: NA
clone size: few
V gene: TRBV19
J gene: TRBJ1-4
CDR3 protein: CASRRTSGRSEKLFF
CDR3 DNA: TGTGCCAGTAGAAGGACATCCGGGCGATCTGAAAAACTGTTTTTT

D gene: NA
clone size: few
V gene: TRBV5-1
J gene: TRBJ2-5
CDR3 protein: CASSFYRFETQYF
CDR3 DNA: TGCGCCAGCAGCTTTTACAGGTTCGAGACCCAGTACTTC

D gene: NA
clone size: NA
V gene: TRBV5-1
J gene: TRBJ2-3
CDR3 protein: CASSSSSGSTDTQYF
CDR3 DNA: TGCGCCAGCAGCTCCTCCTCGGGGAGCACAGATACGCAGTATTTT

D gene: TRBD2
clone size: NA
V gene: TRBV2
J gene: TRBJ2-7
CDR3 protein: CASSTERGGVYEQYF
CDR3 DNA: TGTGCCAGCAGTACAGAGCGGGGAGGGGTCTACGAGCAGTACTTC

D gene: NA
clone size: few
V gene: TRBV20-1
J gene: TRBJ1-1
CDR3 protein: CSASPDREAFF
CDR3 DNA: TGCAGTGCTTCTCCAGACAGGGAAGCTTTCTTT

D gene: NA
clone size: NA
V gene: TRBV5-1
J gene: TRBJ2-1
CDR3 protein: CASSSGTFSYNEQFF
CDR3 DNA: TGCGCCAGCAGCTCCGGGACTTTCTCCTACAATGAGCAGTTCTTC

D gene: NA
clone size: NA
V gene: TRBV28
J gene: TRBJ2-3
CDR3 protein: CASSLTGSADTQYF
CDR3 DNA: TGTGCCAGCAGTTTAACCGGGAGCGCAGATACGCAGTATTTT

D gene: TRBD1
clone size: NA
V gene: TRBV18
J gene: TRBJ2-3
CDR3 protein: CASSPRQGMRPDTQYF
CDR3 DNA: TGTGCCAGCTCACCACGACAGGGGATGCGCCCAGATACGCAGTATTTT

D gene: NA
clone size: NA
V gene: TRBV20-1
J gene: TRBJ2-7
CDR3 protein: CSAPRTYEQYF
CDR3 DNA: TGCAGTGCTCCCCGTACCTACGAGCAGTACTTC

D gene: TRBD2
clone size: NA
V gene: TRBV2
J gene: TRBJ2-3
CDR3 protein: CASSRLAGGTDTQYF
CDR3 DNA: TGTGCCAGCAGTCGACTAGCGGGCGGAACAGATACGCAGTATTTT

D gene: NA
clone size: NA
V gene: TRBV11-2
J gene: TRBJ2-7
CDR3 protein: CASSLNKYEQYF
CDR3 DNA: TGTGCCAGCAGCTTAAACAAATACGAGCAGTACTTC

D gene: TRBD1
clone size: few
V gene: TRBV28
J gene: TRBJ2-6
CDR3 protein: CASDTGGMGANVLTF
CDR3 DNA: TGTGCCAGCGATACAGGGGGCATGGGGGCCAACGTCCTGACTTTC

D gene: NA
clone size: NA
V gene: TRBV10-3
J gene: TRBJ1-1
CDR3 protein: CAISETGQMNTEAFF
CDR3 DNA: TGTGCCATCAGTGAGACTGGACAAATGAACACTGAAGCTTTCTTT

D gene: NA
clone size: NA
V gene: TRBV7-3
J gene: TRBJ2-3
CDR3 protein: CASSSTSWASTDTQYF
CDR3 DNA: TGTGCCAGCAGCTCTACTAGCTGGGCTAGCACAGATACGCAGTATTTT

D gene: TRBD2
clone size: NA
V gene: TRBV7-2
J gene: TRBJ2-3
CDR3 protein: CASSLASGTDTQYF
CDR3 DNA: TGTGCCAGCAGCTTGGCTAGCGGGACAGATACGCAGTATTTT

D gene: TRBD1
clone size: NA
V gene: TRBV27
J gene: TRBJ1-2
CDR3 protein: CASETGRCYGYTF
CDR3 DNA: TGTGCCAGCGAGACAGGGCGCTGTTATGGCTACACCTTC

D gene: TRBD1
clone size: NA
V gene: TRBV28
J gene: TRBJ1-1
CDR3 protein: CASSSTGGTEAFF
CDR3 DNA: TGTGCCAGCAGTTCCACAGGGGGCACTGAAGCTTTCTTT

D gene: NA
clone size: few
V gene: TRBV28
J gene: TRBJ1-2
CDR3 protein: CASSPTGQRDYGYTF
CDR3 DNA: TGTGCCAGCAGTCCGACAGGCCAAAGGGACTATGGCTACACCTTC

D gene: TRBD1
clone size: few
V gene: TRBV13
J gene: TRBJ1-2
CDR3 protein: CASSRTGNYGYTF
CDR3 DNA: TGTGCCAGCAGCAGGACAGGGAACTATGGCTACACCTTC

D gene: NA
clone size: NA
V gene: TRBV18
J gene: TRBJ2-5
CDR3 protein: CASSGQETQYF
CDR3 DNA: TGTGCCAGCTCCGGCCAAGAGACCCAGTACTTC

D gene: TRBD2
clone size: once
V gene: TRBV15
J gene: TRBJ2-1
CDR3 protein: CATSREKSLTSGRRDEQFF
CDR3 DNA: TGTGCCACCAGCAGAGAGAAAAGTCTAACTAGCGGGAGGAGGGATGAGCAGTTCTTC

D gene: NA
clone size: NA
V gene: TRBV29-1
J gene: TRBJ2-6
CDR3 protein: CSVDGSSGANVLTF
CDR3 DNA: TGCAGCGTTGATGGCAGCTCTGGGGCCAACGTCCTGACTTTC

D gene: TRBD1
clone size: NA
V gene: TRBV28
J gene: TRBJ2-2
CDR3 protein: CASTDRVNTGELFF
CDR3 DNA: TGTGCCAGCACCGACAGGGTGAACACCGGGGAGCTGTTTTTT

D gene: TRBD1
clone size: NA
V gene: TRBV19
J gene: TRBJ1-1
CDR3 protein: CASSIGTGVEAFF
CDR3 DNA: TGTGCCAGTAGTATCGGGACAGGGGTTGAAGCTTTCTTT

D gene: TRBD2
clone size: NA
V gene: TRBV4-1
J gene: TRBJ2-5
CDR3 protein: CASSQVLGTSGTIQETQYF
CDR3 DNA: TGCGCCAGCAGCCAAGTATTAGGGACTAGCGGGACAATTCAAGAGACCCAGTACTTC

D gene: TRBD2
clone size: NA
V gene: TRBV7-6
J gene: TRBJ2-1
CDR3 protein: CASSLVASGSLSSYNEQFF
CDR3 DNA: TGTGCCAGCAGCTTAGTGGCTAGCGGGAGCCTAAGCTCCTACAATGAGCAGTTCTTC

D gene: NA
clone size: NA
V gene: TRBV7-2
J gene: TRBJ2-7
CDR3 protein: CASSLTAGLRTYEQYF
CDR3 DNA: TGTGCCAGCAGCTTAACAGCAGGGCTAAGGACCTACGAGCAGTACTTC

D gene: TRBD1
clone size: medium-sized
V gene: TRBV19
J gene: TRBJ2-5
CDR3 protein: CASSIKGQGDMVGETQYF
CDR3 DNA: TGTGCCAGTAGTATAAAGGGACAGGGGGACATGGTAGGAGAGACCCAGTACTTC

D gene: TRBD1
clone size: NA
V gene: TRBV19
J gene: TRBJ1-2
CDR3 protein: CASSLDRVYGYTF
CDR3 DNA: TGTGCCAGTAGTCTCGACAGGGTCTATGGCTACACCTTC